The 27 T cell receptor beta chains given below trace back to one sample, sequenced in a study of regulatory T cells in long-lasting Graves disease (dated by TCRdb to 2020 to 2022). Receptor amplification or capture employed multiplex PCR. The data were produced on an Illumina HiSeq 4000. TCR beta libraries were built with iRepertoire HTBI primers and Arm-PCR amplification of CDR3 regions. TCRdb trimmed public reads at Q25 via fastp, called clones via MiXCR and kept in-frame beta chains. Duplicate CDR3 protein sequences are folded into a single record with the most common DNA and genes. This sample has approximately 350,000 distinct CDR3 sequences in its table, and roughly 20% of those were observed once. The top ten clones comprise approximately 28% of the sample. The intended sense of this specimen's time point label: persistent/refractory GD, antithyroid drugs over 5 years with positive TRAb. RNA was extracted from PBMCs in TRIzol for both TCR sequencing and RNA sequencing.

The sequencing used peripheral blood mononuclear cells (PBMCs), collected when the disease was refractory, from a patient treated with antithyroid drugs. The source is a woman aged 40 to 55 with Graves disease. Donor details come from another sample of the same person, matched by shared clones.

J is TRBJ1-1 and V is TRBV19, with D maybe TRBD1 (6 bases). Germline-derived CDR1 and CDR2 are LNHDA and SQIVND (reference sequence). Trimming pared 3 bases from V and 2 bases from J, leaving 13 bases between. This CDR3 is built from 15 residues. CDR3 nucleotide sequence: TGTGCCAGTAGTATCCGTCGACAGGCAAACACTGAAGCTTTCTTT. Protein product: CASSIRRQANTEAFF.

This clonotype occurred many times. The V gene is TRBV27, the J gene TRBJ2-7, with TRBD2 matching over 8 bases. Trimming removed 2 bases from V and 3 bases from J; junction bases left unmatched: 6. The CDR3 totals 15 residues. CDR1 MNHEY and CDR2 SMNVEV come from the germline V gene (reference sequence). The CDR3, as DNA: TGTGCCAGCAGTTTAGGTGCGGGAGGTTACTACGAGCAGTACTTC. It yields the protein CASSLGAGGYYEQYF.

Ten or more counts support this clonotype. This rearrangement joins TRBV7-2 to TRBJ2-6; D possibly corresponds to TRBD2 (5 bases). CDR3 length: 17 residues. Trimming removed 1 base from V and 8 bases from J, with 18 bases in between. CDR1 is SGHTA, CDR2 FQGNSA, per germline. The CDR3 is CASSLVVAPADPNVLTF. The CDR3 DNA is TGTGCCAGCAGCTTAGTTGTAGCGCCCGCAGATCCCAACGTCCTGACTTTC.

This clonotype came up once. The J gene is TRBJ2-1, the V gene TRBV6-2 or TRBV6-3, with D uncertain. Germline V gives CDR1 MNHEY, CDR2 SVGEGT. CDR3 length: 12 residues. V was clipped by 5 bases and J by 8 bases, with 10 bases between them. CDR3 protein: CASSPRFDEQFF. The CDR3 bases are TGTGCCAGCAGTCCCAGGTTTGATGAGCAGTTCTTC.

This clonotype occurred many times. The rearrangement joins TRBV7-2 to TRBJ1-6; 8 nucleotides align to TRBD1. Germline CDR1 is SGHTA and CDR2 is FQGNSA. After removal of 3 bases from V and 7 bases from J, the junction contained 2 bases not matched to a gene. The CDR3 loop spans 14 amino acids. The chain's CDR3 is CASSFRQGNSPLHF. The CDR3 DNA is TGTGCCAGCAGCTTTCGACAGGGGAATTCACCCCTCCACTTT.

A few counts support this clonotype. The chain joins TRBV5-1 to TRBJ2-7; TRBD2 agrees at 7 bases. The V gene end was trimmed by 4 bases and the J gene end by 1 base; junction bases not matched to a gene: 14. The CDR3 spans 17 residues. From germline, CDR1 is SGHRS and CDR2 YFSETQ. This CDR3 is CASSPPLAGFPSYEQYF. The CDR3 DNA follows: TGCGCCAGCAGCCCGCCGTTAGCGGGTTTCCCTTCCTACGAGCAGTACTTC.

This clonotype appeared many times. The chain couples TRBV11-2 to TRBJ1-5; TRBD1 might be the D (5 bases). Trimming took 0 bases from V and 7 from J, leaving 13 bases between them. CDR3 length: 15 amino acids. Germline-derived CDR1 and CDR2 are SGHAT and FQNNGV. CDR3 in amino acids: CASSLDGGKGQPQHF. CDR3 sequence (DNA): TGTGCCAGCAGCTTAGACGGGGGGAAAGGACAGCCCCAGCATTTT.

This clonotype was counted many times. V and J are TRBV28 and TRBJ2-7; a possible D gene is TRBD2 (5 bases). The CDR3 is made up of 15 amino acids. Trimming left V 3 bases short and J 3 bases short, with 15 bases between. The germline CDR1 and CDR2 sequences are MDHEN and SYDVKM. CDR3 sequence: CASSFSASHHYEQYF. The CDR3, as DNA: TGTGCCAGCAGTTTTAGCGCGTCCCATCACTACGAGCAGTACTTC.

CDR3 loop: CASSLPDEYTGELFF. The CDR3 nucleotides read TGTGCCAGCAGTCTTCCGGATGAATACACCGGGGAGCTGTTTTTT. The chain has TRBV28 and TRBJ2-2, with no clear D. V was clipped by 5 bases and J by 3 bases, with 13 bases between them. Per the germline V gene, CDR1 is MDHEN and CDR2 is SYDVKM. This CDR3 has 15 amino acids.

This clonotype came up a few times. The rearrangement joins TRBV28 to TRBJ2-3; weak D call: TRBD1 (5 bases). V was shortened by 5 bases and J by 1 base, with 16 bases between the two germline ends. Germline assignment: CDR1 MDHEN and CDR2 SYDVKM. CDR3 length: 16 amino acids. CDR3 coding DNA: TGTGCCAGCAGTAATCTCAGGGATGGAGGCACAGATACGCAGTATTTT. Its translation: CASSNLRDGGTDTQYF.

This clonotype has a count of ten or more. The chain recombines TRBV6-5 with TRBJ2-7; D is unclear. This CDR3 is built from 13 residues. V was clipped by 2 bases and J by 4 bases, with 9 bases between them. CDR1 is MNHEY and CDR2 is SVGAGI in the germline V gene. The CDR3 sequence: CASSYPPSYEQYF. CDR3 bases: TGTGCCAGCAGTTACCCACCCTCGTACGAGCAGTACTTC.

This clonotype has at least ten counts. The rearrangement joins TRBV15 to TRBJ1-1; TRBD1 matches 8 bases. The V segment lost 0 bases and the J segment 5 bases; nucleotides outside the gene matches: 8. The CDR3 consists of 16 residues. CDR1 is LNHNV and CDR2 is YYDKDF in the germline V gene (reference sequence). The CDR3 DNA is TGTGCCACCAGCAGAGATCTAATAACAGGGGGGACTGAAGCTTTCTTT. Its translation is CATSRDLITGGTEAFF. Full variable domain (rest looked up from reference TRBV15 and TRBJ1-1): DAMVIQNPRYQVTQFGKPVTLSCSQTLNHNVMYWYQQKSSQAPKLLFHYYDKDFNNEADTPDNFQSRRPNTSFCFLDIRSPGLGDTAMYLCATSRDLITGGTEAFFGQGTRLTVV.

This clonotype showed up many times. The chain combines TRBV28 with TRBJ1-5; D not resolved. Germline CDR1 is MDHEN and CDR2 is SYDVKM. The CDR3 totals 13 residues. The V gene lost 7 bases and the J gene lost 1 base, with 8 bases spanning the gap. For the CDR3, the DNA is TGTGCCAGCAAAATCGACAGCAATCAGCCCCAGCATTTT. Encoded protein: CASKIDSNQPQHF.

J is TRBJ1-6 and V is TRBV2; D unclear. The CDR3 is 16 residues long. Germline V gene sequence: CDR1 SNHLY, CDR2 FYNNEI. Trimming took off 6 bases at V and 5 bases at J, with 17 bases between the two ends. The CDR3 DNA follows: TGTGCCAGCAGCCACAAGGGCACGGAAGATAATTCACCCCTCCACTTT. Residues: CASSHKGTEDNSPLHF.

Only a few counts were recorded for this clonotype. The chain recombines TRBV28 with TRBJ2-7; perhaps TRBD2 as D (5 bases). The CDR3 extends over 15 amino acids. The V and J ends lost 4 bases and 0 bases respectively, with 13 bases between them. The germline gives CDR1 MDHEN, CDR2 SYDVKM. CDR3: CASSSRTASSYEQYF. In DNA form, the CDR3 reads TGTGCCAGCAGTTCAAGGACTGCCTCCTCCTACGAGCAGTACTTC.

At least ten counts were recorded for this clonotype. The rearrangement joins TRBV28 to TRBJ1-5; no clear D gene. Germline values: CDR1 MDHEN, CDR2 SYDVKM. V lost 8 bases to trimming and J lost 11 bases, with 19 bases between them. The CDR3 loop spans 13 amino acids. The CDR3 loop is CASGPGGLGTQHF. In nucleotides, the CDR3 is TGTGCCAGCGGCCCCGGCGGGTTAGGTACCCAGCATTTT.

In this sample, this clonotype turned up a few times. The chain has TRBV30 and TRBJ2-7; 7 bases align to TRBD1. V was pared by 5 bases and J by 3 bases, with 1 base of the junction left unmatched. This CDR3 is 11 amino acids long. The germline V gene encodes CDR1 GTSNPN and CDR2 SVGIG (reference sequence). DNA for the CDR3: TGTGCCTGGCGACAGGGCTACGAGCAGTACTTC. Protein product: CAWRQGYEQYF.

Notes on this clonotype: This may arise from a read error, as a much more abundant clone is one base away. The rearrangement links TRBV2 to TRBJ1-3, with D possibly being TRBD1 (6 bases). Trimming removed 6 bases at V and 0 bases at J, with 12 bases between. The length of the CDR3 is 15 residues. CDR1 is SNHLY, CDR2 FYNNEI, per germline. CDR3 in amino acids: CASRDMTGSGNTIYF. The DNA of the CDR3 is TGTGCCAGCAGGGACATGACAGGCTCTGGAAACACCATATATTTT. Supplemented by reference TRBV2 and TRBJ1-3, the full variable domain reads EPEVTQTPSHQVTQMGQEVILRCVPISNHLYFYWYRQILGQKVEFLVSFYNNEISEKSEIFDDQFSVERPDGSNFTLKIRSTKLEDSAMYFCASRDMTGSGNTIYFGEGSWLTVV.

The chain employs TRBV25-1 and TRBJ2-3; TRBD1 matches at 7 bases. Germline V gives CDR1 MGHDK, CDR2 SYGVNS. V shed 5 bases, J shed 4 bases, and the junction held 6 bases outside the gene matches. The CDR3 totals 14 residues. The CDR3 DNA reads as TGTGCCAGCAGTTCGAACAGGGGCGCAGATACGCAGTATTTT. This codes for CASSSNRGADTQYF.

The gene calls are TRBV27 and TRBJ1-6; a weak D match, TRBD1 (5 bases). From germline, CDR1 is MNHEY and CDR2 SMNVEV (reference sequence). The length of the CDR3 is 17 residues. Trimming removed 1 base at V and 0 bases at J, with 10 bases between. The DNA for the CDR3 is TGTGCCAGCAGTTTATGGCAGGGAAGCTCCTATAATTCACCCCTCCACTTT. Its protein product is CASSLWQGSSYNSPLHF.

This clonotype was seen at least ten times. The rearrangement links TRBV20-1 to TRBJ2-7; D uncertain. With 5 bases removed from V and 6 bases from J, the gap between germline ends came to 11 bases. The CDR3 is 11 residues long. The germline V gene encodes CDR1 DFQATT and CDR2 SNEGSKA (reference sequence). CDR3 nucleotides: TGCAGTGCTGCCTTAGGGCGCGAGCAGTACTTC. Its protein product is CSAALGREQYF.

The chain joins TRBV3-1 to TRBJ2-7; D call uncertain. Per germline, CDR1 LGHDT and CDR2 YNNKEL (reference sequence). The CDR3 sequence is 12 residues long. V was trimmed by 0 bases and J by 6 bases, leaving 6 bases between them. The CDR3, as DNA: TGTGCCAGCAGCCAAGAAGCCTCCGAGCAGTACTTC. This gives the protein CASSQEASEQYF.

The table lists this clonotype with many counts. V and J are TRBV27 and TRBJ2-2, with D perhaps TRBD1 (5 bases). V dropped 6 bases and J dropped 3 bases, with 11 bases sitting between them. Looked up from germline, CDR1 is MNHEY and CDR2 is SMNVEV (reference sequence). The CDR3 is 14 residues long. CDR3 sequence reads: CASRWGLDTGELFF. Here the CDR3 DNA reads TGTGCCAGCAGATGGGGCCTTGACACCGGGGAGCTGTTTTTT.

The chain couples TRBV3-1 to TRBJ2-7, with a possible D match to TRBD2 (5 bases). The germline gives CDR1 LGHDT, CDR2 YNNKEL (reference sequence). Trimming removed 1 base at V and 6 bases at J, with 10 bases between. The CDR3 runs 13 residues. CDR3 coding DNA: TGTGCCAGCAGCCAAGTGAGGGAGCTCGAGCAGTACTTC. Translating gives CASSQVRELEQYF.

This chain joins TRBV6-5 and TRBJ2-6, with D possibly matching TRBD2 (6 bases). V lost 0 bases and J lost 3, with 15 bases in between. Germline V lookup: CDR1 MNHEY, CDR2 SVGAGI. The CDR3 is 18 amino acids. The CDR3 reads CASSYSGNKGGGANVLTF. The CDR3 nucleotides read TGTGCCAGCAGTTACTCGGGAAATAAGGGAGGTGGGGCCAACGTCCTGACTTTC.

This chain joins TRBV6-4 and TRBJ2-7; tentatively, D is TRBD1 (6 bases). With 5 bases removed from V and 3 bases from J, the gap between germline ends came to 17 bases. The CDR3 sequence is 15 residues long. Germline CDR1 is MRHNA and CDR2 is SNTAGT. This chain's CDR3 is CASSISSGHFYEQYF. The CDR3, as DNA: TGTGCCAGCAGTATCTCCTCGGGACACTTCTACGAGCAGTACTTC.

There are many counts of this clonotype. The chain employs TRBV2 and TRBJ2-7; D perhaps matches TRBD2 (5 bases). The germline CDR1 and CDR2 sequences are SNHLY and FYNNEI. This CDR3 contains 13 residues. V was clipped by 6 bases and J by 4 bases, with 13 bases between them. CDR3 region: CASRRGRFYEQYF. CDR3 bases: TGTGCCAGCAGGCGAGGGAGATTTTACGAGCAGTACTTC.